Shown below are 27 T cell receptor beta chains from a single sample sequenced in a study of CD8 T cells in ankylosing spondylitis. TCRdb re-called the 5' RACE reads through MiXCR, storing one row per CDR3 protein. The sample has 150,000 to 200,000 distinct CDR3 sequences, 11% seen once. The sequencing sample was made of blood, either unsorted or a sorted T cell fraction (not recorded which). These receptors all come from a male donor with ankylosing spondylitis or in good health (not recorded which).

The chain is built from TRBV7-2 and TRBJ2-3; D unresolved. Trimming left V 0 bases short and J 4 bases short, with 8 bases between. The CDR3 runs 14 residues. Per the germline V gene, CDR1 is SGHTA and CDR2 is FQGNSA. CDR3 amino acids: CASSLAREADTQYF. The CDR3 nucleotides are TGTGCCAGCAGCTTAGCTAGAGAGGCAGATACGCAGTATTTT.

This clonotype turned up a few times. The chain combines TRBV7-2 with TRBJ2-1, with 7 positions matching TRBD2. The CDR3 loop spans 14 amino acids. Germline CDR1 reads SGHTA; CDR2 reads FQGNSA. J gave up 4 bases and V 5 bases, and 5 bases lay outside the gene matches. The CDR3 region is CASSPGLEYNEQFF. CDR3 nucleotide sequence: TGTGCCAGCAGCCCAGGACTAGAATACAATGAGCAGTTCTTC.

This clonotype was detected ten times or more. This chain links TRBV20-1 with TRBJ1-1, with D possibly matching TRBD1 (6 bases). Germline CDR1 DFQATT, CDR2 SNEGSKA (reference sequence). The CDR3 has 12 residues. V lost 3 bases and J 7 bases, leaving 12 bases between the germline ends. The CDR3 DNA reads TGCAGTGCTAGCAGGGAGGGGGTTGAAGCTTTCTTT. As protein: CSASREGVEAFF.

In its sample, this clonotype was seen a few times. The CDR3 bases are TGTGCCAGCAACCTTCGGGCGGGGACAGGGGCCTACAATGAGCAGTTCTTC. It specifies CASNLRAGTGAYNEQFF. The chain has TRBV7-2 and TRBJ2-1; TRBD1 agrees at 10 bases. The ends lost 7 bases at V and 2 bases at J; junction bases unmatched: 11. Germline lookup yields CDR1 SGHTA and CDR2 FQGNSA. The CDR3 extends over 17 amino acids.

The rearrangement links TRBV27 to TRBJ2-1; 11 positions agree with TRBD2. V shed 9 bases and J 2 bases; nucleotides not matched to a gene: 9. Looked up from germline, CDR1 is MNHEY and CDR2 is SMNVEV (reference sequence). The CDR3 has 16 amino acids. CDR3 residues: CASSQQGLAAYNEQFF. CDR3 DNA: TGTGCCAGTAGTCAACAGGGACTAGCGGCCTACAATGAGCAGTTCTTC.

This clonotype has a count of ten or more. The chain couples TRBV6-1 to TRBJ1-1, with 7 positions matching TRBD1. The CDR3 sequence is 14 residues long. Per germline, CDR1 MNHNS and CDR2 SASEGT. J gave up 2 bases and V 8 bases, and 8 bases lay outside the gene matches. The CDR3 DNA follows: TGTGCCAGCCGACAGGGTGGATCCAACACTGAAGCTTTCTTT. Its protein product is CASRQGGSNTEAFF.

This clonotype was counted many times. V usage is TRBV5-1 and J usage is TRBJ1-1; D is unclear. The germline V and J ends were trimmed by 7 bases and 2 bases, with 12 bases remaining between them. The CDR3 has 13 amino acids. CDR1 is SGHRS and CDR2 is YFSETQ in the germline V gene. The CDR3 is CASFRSVNTEAFF. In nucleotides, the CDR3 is TGCGCCAGCTTTCGAAGCGTCAACACTGAAGCTTTCTTT.

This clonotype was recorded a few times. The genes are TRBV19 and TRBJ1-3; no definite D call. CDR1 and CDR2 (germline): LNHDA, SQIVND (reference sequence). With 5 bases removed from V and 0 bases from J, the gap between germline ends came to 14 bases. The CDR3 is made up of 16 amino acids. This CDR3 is CASSPPGYGSGNTIYF. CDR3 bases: TGTGCCAGTAGTCCACCGGGGTACGGCTCTGGAAACACCATATATTTT.

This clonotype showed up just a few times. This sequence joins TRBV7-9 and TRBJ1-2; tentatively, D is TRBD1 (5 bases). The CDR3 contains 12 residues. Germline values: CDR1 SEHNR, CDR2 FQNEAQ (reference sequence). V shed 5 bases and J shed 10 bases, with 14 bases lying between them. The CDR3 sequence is CASSPEGRDYTF. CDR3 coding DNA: TGTGCCAGCAGCCCGGAGGGGAGGGACTACACCTTC.

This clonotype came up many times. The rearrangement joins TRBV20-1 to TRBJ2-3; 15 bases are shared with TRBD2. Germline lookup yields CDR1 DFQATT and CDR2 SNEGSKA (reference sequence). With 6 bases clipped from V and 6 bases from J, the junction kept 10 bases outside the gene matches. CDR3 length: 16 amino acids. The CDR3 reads CSANGLAGGPRDTQYF. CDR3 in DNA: TGCAGTGCCAACGGACTAGCGGGGGGGCCAAGGGATACGCAGTATTTT.

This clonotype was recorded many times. The DNA of the CDR3 is TGTGCCATCAAAACTAGCGGACACAATGAGCAGTTCTTC. This encodes CAIKTSGHNEQFF. The J gene is TRBJ2-1, the V gene TRBV10-3; 8 nucleotides agree with TRBD2. Germline V gene lookup returns CDR1 ENHRY and CDR2 SYGVKD. V dropped 7 bases and J dropped 5; count of bases not matched to a gene: 4. CDR3 length: 13 residues.

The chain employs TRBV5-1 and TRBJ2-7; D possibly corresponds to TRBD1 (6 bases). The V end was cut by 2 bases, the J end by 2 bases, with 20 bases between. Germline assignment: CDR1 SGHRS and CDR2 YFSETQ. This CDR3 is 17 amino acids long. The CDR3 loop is CASSFGLYRDTTYEQYF. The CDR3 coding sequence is TGCGCCAGCAGCTTTGGGCTTTATCGGGACACGACCTACGAGCAGTACTTC.

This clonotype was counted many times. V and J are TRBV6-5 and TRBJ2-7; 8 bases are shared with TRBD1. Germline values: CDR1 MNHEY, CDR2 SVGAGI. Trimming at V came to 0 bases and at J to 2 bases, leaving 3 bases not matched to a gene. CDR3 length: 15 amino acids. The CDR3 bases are TGTGCCAGCAGTTACTCCGGACAGGGAGCCTACGAGCAGTACTTC. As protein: CASSYSGQGAYEQYF.

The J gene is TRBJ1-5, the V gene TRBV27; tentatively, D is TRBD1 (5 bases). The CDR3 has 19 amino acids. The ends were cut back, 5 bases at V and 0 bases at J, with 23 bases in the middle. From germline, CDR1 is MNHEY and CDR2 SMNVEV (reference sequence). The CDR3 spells CASSHSPARVLSSNQPQHF. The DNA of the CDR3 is TGTGCCAGCAGTCACTCCCCGGCCAGGGTCTTATCTAGCAATCAGCCCCAGCATTTT.

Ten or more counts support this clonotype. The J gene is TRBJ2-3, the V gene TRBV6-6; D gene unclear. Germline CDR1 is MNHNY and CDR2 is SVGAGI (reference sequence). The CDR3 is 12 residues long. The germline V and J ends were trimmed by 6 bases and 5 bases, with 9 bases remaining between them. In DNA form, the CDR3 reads TGTGCCAGCAGATACACGAAAGATACGCAGTATTTT. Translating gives CASRYTKDTQYF.

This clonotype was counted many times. The CDR3 loop reads CASRIQGWNTEAFF. The CDR3 DNA sequence: TGTGCCAGCAGAATACAGGGGTGGAACACTGAAGCTTTCTTT. The V gene is TRBV28, the J gene TRBJ1-1; 7 bases are shared with TRBD1. Germline V gene sequence: CDR1 MDHEN, CDR2 SYDVKM. The CDR3 sequence is 14 residues long. Trimming at V came to 6 bases and at J to 1 base, leaving 5 bases not matched to a gene.

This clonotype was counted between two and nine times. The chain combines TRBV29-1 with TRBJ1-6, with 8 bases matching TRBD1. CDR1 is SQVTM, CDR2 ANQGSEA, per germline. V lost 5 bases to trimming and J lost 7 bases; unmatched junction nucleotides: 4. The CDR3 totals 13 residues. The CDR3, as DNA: TGCAGCGTTTCAACAGGGGGAAATTCACCCCTCCACTTT. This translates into CSVSTGGNSPLHF.

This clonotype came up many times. The CDR3 here is CASSSGTGIRSYEQYF. The CDR3 nucleotides are TGTGCCAGCAGCTCAGGGACAGGGATAAGATCCTACGAGCAGTACTTC. The chain has TRBV5-5 and TRBJ2-7, with 9 bases that match TRBD1. This CDR3 region has 16 residues. Trimming cost V 3 bases and J 1 base; bases outside gene matches: 8. The V gene's germline CDR1 is SGHKS and CDR2 YYEKEE (reference sequence).

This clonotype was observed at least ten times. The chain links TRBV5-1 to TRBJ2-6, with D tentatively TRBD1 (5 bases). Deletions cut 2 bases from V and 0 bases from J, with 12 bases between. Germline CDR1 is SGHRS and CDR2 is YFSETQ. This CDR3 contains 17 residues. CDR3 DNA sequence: TGCGCCAGCAGCTTCGACAGCGATAGCTCTGGGGCCAACGTCCTGACTTTC. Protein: CASSFDSDSSGANVLTF.

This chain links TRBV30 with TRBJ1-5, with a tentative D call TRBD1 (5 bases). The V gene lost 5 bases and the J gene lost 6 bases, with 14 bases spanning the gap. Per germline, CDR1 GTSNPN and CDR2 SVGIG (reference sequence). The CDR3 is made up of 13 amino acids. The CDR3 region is CAWRMGGGQPQHF. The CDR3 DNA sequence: TGTGCCTGGCGGATGGGGGGAGGTCAGCCCCAGCATTTT.

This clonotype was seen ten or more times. The CDR3, as DNA: TGCAGCGTTGAAGAGCGGGGCTATTCCTACAATGAGCAGTTCTTC. It is translated as CSVEERGYSYNEQFF. The chain has TRBV29-1 and TRBJ2-1; possibly TRBD2 for D (6 bases). CDR3 size: 15 residues. V was trimmed by 0 bases and J by 1 base, leaving 10 bases between them. The germline gives CDR1 SQVTM, CDR2 ANQGSEA.

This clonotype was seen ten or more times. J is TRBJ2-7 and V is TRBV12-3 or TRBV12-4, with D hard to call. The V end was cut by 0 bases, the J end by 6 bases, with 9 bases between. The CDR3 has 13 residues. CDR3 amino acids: CASSLAEYGEQYF. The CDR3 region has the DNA TGTGCCAGCAGTTTAGCGGAATACGGCGAGCAGTACTTC.

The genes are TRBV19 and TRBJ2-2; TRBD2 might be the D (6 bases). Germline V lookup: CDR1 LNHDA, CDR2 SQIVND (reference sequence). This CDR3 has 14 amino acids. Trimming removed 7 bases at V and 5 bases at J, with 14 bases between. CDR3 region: CASTSGAGTGELFF. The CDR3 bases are TGTGCCAGTACCTCCGGGGCGGGAACCGGGGAGCTGTTTTTT.

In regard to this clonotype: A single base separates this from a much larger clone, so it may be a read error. CDR3 in amino acids: CASNLDSPGLYANTGELFF. The CDR3 DNA is TGCGCCAGCAACTTGGATTCACCGGGACTATACGCGAACACCGGGGAGCTGTTTTTT. The V call is TRBV5-1, the J call TRBJ2-2; 7 bases fit TRBD2. CDR1 is SGHRS and CDR2 is YFSETQ in the germline V gene. The CDR3 runs to 19 residues.

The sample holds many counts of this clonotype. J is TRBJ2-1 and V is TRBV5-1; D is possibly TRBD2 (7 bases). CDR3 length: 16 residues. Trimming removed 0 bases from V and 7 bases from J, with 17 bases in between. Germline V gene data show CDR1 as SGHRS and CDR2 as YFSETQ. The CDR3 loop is CASSLDGGGFINEQFF. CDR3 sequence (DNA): TGCGCCAGCAGCTTGGATGGGGGGGGCTTCATTAATGAGCAGTTCTTC.

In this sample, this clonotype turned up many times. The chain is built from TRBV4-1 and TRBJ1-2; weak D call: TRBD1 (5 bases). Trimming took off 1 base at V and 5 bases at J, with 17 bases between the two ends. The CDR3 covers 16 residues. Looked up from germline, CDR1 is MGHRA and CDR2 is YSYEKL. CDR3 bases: TGCGCCAGCAGCCAAGGGGACGGACCACGGGGATATGGCTACACCTTC. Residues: CASSQGDGPRGYGYTF.

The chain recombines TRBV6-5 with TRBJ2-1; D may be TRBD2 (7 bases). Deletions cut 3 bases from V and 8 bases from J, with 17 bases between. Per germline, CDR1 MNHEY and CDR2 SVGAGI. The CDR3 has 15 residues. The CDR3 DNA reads TGTGCCAGCAGTTATATTCGGGGGGCAGAGGATGAGCAGTTCTTC. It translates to CASSYIRGAEDEQFF.